These 14 T cell receptor beta chains were all obtained from the same sample, sequenced in a study of Graves' ophthalmopathy and Graves' hyperthyroidism (dated by TCRdb to 2017 to 2018). The sequencer was an Illumina HiSeq 2000. For repertoire sequencing, the TCR beta CDR3 regions were amplified from RNA transcripts. The first round of RT-PCR was done with HTBI primers and the Qiagen OneStep RT-PCR kit, and was followed by a second round of multiplex PCR, then size selection and purification. TCRdb handled the public reads itself, with Q25 trimming in fastp and clone calling in MiXCR, and kept productive beta chains. Each CDR3 protein appears once, grouped with its most common genes and DNA. Counted in this sample were about 1.1 million distinct CDR3 sequences; about 40% of them appeared once. Approximately 12% of the sample lies in the top ten. Input material: peripheral blood or thyroid tissue (not recorded which). The receptors originated from an adult man with Graves' hyperthyroidism.

Ten or more counts support this clonotype. V is TRBV4-3 and J is TRBJ1-1; 7 nucleotides line up with TRBD1. Germline lookup yields CDR1 LGHNA and CDR2 YSLEER. Germline trimming cut 1 base from V and 1 base from J; bases unmatched to any gene: 6. The CDR3 spans 16 residues. CDR3 nucleotide sequence: TGCGCCAGCAGCCAAGTAACAGGGGTTGGGAACACTGAAGCTTTCTTT. This encodes CASSQVTGVGNTEAFF.

Points on this clonotype: Relative to the germline gene, one junction end is altered; a read error may explain this. The chain uses TRBV9 and TRBJ2-7, with D possibly called TRBD1 or TRBD2 (5 bases each). There are 14 residues in the CDR3. Germline V gene sequence: CDR1 SGDLS, CDR2 YYNGEE. CDR3 loop: CASSPRDGTYGQYF. The CDR3 DNA follows: TGTGCCAGCAGCCCACGGGACGGGACCTACGGGCAGTACTTC.

This clonotype has a count of ten or more. This sequence joins TRBV9 and TRBJ1-6, with 8 positions matching TRBD1. V gave up 2 bases and J gave up 5 bases; unmatched junction bases: 3. The CDR3 contains 15 residues. The germline CDR1 and CDR2 sequences are SGDLS and YYNGEE. The CDR3 loop is CASSVQTGDNSPLHF. The CDR3, as DNA: TGTGCCAGCAGCGTCCAGACAGGGGATAATTCACCCCTCCACTTT.

The chain is built from TRBV20-1 and TRBJ1-2; possible D gene TRBD1, 6 bases. CDR1 is DFQATT, CDR2 SNEGSKA, per germline (reference sequence). V gave up 6 bases and J gave up 8 bases, with 16 bases separating them. This CDR3 is built from 12 residues. The DNA for the CDR3 is TGCAGTGCCCCCGACGGGGGCACCGGCTACACCTTC. Amino acid sequence: CSAPDGGTGYTF.

This clonotype was seen repeatedly, ten times or more. This sequence joins TRBV11-2 and TRBJ1-2; D remains ambiguous. V lost 6 bases to trimming and J lost 5 bases, with 22 bases between them. The germline V gene encodes CDR1 SGHAT and CDR2 FQNNGV. The CDR3 totals 16 residues. CDR3 amino acids: CASSWPGRRVGYGYTF. The CDR3 DNA sequence: TGTGCCAGCAGTTGGCCCGGCCGGAGGGTTGGTTATGGCTACACCTTC.

This clonotype has ten or more counts. The rearrangement joins TRBV14 to TRBJ1-2, with D maybe TRBD1 (5 bases). From germline, CDR1 is SGHDN and CDR2 FVKESK. This CDR3 is built from 16 residues. Trimming cost V 1 base and J 1 base, with 13 bases left between them. This CDR3 is CASSQVPAGINYGYTF. The CDR3 coding sequence is TGTGCCAGCAGCCAAGTCCCGGCAGGGATTAACTATGGCTACACCTTC.

This clonotype was seen ten or more times. The chain links TRBV15 to TRBJ1-2; 7 bases fit TRBD1. The CDR3 length is 16 residues. V lost 5 bases to trimming and J lost 4 bases; unmatched junction nucleotides: 13. The germline CDR1 and CDR2 sequences are LNHNV and YYDKDF (reference sequence). The CDR3 DNA follows: TGTGCCACCAGCCGGAAGGGGGCCCGGGACGGCTATGGCTACACCTTC. Protein product: CATSRKGARDGYGYTF. The complete variable domain, with remaining parts taken from reference TRBV15 and TRBJ1-2, reads DAMVIQNPRYQVTQFGKPVTLSCSQTLNHNVMYWYQQKSSQAPKLLFHYYDKDFNNEADTPDNFQSRRPNTSFCFLDIRSPGLGDTAMYLCATSRKGARDGYGYTFGSGTRLTVV.

This clonotype has more than one count but fewer than ten. V usage is TRBV28 and J usage is TRBJ2-5, with TRBD1 as a possible D gene (5 bases). V was shortened by 6 bases and J by 3 bases, with 14 bases between the two germline ends. Germline CDR1 and CDR2: MDHEN and SYDVKM. The CDR3 is made up of 14 amino acids. The DNA for the CDR3 is TGTGCCAGCAGGGGTGACAGACTCAAAGAGACCCAGTACTTC. This translates into CASRGDRLKETQYF. Combining the CDR3 with reference TRBV28 and TRBJ2-5 gives the whole variable domain DVKVTQSSRYLVKRTGEKVFLECVQDMDHENMFWYRQDPGLGLRLIYFSYDVKMKEKGDIPEGYSVSREKKERFSLILESASTNQTSMYLCASRGDRLKETQYFGPGTRLLVL.

This clonotype was counted at least ten times. This chain joins TRBV12-3 or TRBV12-4 and TRBJ1-6; D unresolved. There are 14 residues in the CDR3. Trimming shortened V by 5 bases and J by 7 bases, and 12 bases separated the two germline ends. CDR3 in amino acids: CASSRVPHNSPLHF. CDR3 DNA sequence: TGTGCCAGCAGTAGGGTACCGCACAATTCACCCCTCCACTTT.

Concerning this clonotype itself: The CDR3 ends on some other residue instead of the conserved phenylalanine or tryptophan, so this is likely a read error. The chain combines TRBV11-2 with TRBJ2-7; 9 nucleotides line up with TRBD2. The CDR3 loop spans 16 amino acids. V gave up 3 bases and J gave up 6 bases; unmatched junction bases: 12. CDR1 is SGHAT and CDR2 is FQNNGV in the germline V gene. The CDR3 DNA follows: TGTGCCAGCAGCTTCGATTGGGCGGGAGGGCCCATCGAGCAGTACTAC. Amino acids: CASSFDWAGGPIEQYY.

This clonotype was detected ten times or more. The rearrangement joins TRBV12-3 or TRBV12-4 to TRBJ1-1; D gene unclear. This CDR3 has 12 residues. V was trimmed by 6 bases and J by 5 bases, leaving 10 bases between them. CDR3 coding DNA: TGTGCCAGCAGCCAAACTCAAACTGAAGCTTTCTTT. Protein sequence: CASSQTQTEAFF.

This clonotype was detected many times. V usage is TRBV2 and J usage is TRBJ2-7; 9 bases are shared with TRBD1. V gave up 8 bases and J gave up 5 bases; unmatched junction bases: 10. The CDR3 is 14 amino acids. Germline V gene data show CDR1 as SNHLY and CDR2 as FYNNEI. The CDR3 coding sequence is TGTGCCAGCTCTCTGGACAGGGGAACTAACGAGCAGTACTTC. It codes for CASSLDRGTNEQYF.

The sample holds one count of this clonotype. This chain connects TRBV9 to TRBJ2-2; unclear D gene. The CDR3 contains 16 residues. Germline V gene sequence: CDR1 SGDLS, CDR2 YYNGEE. V lost 0 bases, J lost 4 bases, and 13 bases lay in between. The chain's CDR3 is CASSVDGRLSTGELFF. The CDR3 DNA reads as TGTGCCAGCAGCGTAGATGGGCGGTTGAGCACCGGGGAGCTGTTTTTT.

This clonotype was counted between two and nine times. CDR3 bases: TGTGCCAGCCGTCGACTAGCGGGAGGGTCTAGCACAGATACGCAGTATTTT. This codes for CASRRLAGGSSTDTQYF. V and J are TRBV6-6 and TRBJ2-3; 14 bases align to TRBD2. Germline V gene lookup returns CDR1 MNHNY and CDR2 SVGAGI (reference sequence). Trimming took 8 bases from V and 0 from J; bases not matched to a gene: 7. CDR3 length equals 17 residues.